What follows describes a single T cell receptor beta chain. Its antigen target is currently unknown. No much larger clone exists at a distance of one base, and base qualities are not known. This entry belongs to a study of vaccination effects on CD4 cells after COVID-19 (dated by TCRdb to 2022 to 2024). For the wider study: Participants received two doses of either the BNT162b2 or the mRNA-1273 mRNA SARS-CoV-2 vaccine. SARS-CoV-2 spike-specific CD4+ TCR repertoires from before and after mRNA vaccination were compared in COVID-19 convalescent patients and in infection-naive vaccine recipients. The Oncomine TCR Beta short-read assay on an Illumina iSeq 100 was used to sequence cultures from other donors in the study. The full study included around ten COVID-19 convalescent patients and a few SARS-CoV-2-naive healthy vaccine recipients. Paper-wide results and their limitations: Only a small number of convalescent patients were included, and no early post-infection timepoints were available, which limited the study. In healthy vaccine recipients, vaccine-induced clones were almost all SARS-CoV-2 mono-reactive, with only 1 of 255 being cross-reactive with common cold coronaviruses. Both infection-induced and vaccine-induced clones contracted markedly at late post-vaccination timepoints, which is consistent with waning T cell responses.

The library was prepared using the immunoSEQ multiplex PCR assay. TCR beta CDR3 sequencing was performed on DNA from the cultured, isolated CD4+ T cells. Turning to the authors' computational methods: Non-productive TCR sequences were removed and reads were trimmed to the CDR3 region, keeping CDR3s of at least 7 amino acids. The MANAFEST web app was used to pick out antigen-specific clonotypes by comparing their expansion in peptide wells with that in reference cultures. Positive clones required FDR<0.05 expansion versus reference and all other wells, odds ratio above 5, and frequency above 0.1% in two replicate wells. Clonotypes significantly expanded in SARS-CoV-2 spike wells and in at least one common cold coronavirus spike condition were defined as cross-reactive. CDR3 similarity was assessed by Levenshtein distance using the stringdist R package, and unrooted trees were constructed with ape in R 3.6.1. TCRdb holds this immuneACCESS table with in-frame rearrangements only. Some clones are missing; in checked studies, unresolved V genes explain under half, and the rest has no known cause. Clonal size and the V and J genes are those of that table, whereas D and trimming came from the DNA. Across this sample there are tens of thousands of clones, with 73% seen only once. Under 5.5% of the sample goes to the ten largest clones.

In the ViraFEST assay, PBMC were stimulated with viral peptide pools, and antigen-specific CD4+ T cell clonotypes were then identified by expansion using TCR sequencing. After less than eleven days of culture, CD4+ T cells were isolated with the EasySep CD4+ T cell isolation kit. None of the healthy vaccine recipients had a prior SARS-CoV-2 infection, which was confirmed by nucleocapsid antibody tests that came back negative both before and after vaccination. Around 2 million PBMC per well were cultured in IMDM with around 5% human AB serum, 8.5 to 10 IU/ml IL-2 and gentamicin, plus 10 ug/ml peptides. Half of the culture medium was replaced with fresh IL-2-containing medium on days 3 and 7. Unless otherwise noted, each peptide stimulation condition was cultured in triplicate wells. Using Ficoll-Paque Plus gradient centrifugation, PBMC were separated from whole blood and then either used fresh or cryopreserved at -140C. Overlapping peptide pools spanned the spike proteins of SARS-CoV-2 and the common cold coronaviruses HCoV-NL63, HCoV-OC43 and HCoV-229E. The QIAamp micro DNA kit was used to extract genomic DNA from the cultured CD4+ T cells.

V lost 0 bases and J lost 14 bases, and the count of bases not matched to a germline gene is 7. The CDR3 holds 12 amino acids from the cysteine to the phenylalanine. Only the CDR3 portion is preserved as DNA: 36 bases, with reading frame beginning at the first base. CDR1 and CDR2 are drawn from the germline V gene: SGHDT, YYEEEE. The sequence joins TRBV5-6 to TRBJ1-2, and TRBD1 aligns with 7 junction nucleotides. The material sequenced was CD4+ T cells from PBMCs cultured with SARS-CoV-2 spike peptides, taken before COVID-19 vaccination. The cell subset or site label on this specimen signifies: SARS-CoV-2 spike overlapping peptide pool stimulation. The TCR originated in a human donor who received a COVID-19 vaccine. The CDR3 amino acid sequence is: CASSLAGGSLTF. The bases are TGTGCCAGCAGCTTGGCAGGGGGGTCCCTGACCTTC.